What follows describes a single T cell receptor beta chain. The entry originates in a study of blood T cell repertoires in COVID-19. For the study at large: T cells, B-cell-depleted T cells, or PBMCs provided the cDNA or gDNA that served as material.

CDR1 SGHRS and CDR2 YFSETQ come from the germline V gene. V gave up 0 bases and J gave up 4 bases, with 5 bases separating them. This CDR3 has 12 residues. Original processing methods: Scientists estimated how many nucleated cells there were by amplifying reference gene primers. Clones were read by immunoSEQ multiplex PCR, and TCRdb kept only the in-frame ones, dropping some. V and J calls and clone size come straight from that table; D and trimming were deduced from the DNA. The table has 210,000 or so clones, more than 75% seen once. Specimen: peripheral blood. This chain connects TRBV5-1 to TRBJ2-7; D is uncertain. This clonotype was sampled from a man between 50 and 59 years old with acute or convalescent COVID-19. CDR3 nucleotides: TGCGCCAGCAGCTTGGACAGATACGAGCAGTACTTC. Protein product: CASSLDRYEQYF.